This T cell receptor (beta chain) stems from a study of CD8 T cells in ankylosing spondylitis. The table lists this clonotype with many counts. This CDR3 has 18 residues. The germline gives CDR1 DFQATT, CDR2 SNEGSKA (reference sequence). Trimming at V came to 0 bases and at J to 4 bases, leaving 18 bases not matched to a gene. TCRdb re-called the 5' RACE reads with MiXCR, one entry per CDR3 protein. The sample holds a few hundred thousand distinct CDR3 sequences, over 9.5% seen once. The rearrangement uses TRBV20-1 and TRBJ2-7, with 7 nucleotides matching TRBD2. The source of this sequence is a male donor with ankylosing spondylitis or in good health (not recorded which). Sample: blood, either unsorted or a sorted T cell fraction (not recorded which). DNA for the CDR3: TGCAGTGCTAGAGATAGAACAGTTGGCCATTGGGGGGGTTACGAGCAGTACTTC. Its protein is CSARDRTVGHWGGYEQYF.